These T cell receptor beta chains were read from a single sample in a study of Ad26.COV2.S vaccination and SARS-CoV-2 variants. The protocol was immunoSEQ multiplex PCR, while the TCRdb copy is restricted to in-frame clones and leaves out a portion. The sample shows around 400,000 clones, 89% of them seen only once. The sample consisted of peripheral blood, taken in a trial of Ad26.COV2.S vaccine versus placebo. The receptors shown here come from a person between 18 and 65 years old who received the Ad26.COV2.S COVID-19 vaccine or a placebo. Both conserved end residues are part of each CDR3. The D gene is left open where the match is weak. Rows may omit the clone size; those that give it use once, few, many or a size class.

d_call clone_size j_call v_call cdr3_aa cdr3_nt
. . TRBJ1-5 TRBV30 CAWSIGEVQPQHF TGTGCCTGGAGCATAGGGGAGGTGCAGCCCCAGCATTTT
TRBD2 . TRBJ2-4 TRBV10-3 CAISAGLAGALNIQYF TGTGCCATCAGTGCCGGACTAGCGGGAGCTCTGAACATTCAGTACTTC
. . TRBJ2-5 TRBV7-3 CASSLKRARQETQYF TGTGCCAGCAGCTTAAAGCGGGCGAGACAAGAGACCCAGTACTTC
TRBD2 many TRBJ2-5 TRBV6-1 CASSELAGAETQYF TGTGCCAGCAGTGAACTAGCGGGAGCGGAGACCCAGTACTTC
TRBD1 . TRBJ2-7 TRBV5-1 CASSSSGTGPYEQYF TGCGCCAGCAGCTCATCCGGGACAGGACCCTACGAGCAGTACTTC
. . TRBJ2-5 TRBV6-2/TRBV6-3 CASSYVGVQETQYF TGTGCCAGCAGTTACGTCGGGGTCCAAGAGACCCAGTACTTC
. . TRBJ2-1 TRBV19 CASSSSVYNEQFF TGTGCCAGTAGTTCGTCAGTCTACAATGAGCAGTTCTTC
. . TRBJ2-2 TRBV19 CASRDGTNTGELFF TGTGCCAGCCGGGACGGGACGAACACCGGGGAGCTGTTTTTT
. . TRBJ1-3 TRBV5-1 CASSFQESRSGNTIYF TGCGCCAGCAGCTTCCAGGAAAGCCGCTCTGGAAACACCATATATTTT
. . TRBJ2-1 TRBV12-3/TRBV12-4 CASMGLTYNEQFF TGTGCCAGCATGGGACTGACATACAATGAGCAGTTCTTC
. . TRBJ2-1 TRBV7-8 CASSLRDFSYNEQFF TGTGCCAGCAGCCTCCGGGACTTCTCCTACAATGAGCAGTTCTTC
. . TRBJ2-7 TRBV6-1 CASSAGENRGGREQYF TGTGCCAGCAGTGCCGGGGAGAACAGGGGGGGGCGCGAGCAGTACTTC
. . TRBJ2-7 TRBV18 CASSGSSAYEQYF TGTGCCAGCTCTGGGAGTTCCGCCTACGAGCAGTACTTC
. . TRBJ1-6 TRBV5-6 CASSADKGNSPLHF TGTGCCAGCAGCGCTGACAAGGGGAATTCACCCCTCCACTTT
. . TRBJ1-1 TRBV29-1 CSVDMPEAFF TGCAGCGTTGACATGCCTGAAGCTTTCTTT